The source of this T cell receptor beta chain is a study of cytomegalovirus exposure and HLA in healthy donors. Primers: 60 Vbeta forward and 13 Jbeta reverse. Assay used: immunoSEQ multiplex PCR; TCRdb lists only in-frame clones, some missing. The sample lists under 200,000 clones, over 70% occurring once. Study-wide results and limits: Later on, analysis showed that most CMV-associated TCR beta chains appeared to be HLA-restricted.

Concerning this clone itself: Its antigen is still unknown.

Germline V gene lookup returns CDR1 SGHNT and CDR2 YYREEE (reference sequence). The length of the CDR3 is 15 residues. Trimming shortened V by 4 bases and J by 3 bases, and 17 bases separated the two germline ends. The source is a man in his forties or fifties in good health and CMV-seronegative. J is TRBJ2-7 and V is TRBV5-4, with a weak D call TRBD2 (6 bases). The sequenced sample consisted of PBMCs. The CDR3 nucleotides are TGTGCCAGCAGCGTTAACCCGGGACTCCTCTACGAGCAGTACTTC. Translating it yields CASSVNPGLLYEQYF.